This T cell receptor beta chain was sequenced for a study of blood T cell repertoires in COVID-19. Per the study methods: From reference gene primer amplification, estimates of nucleated cell counts were derived. The data were produced by immunoSEQ multiplex PCR, yet TCRdb's version contains in-frame clones alone and is incomplete. Clone size and V and J calls were adopted from that table, with D and trimming inferred from the DNA. The data hold approximately 190,000 clones, with 88% observed a single time. This CDR3 comprises 15 residues. The V segment lost 2 bases and the J segment 4 bases; nucleotides outside the gene matches: 4. CDR1 SGHTA and CDR2 FQGNSA come from the germline V gene.

The material sequenced was peripheral blood. V gene TRBV7-2 combines with J gene TRBJ2-2; 7 nucleotides agree with TRBD1. This receptor was taken from a man in his 70s with active or convalescent COVID-19. This CDR3 reads CASSLRTGSTGELFF. In DNA, the CDR3 is TGTGCCAGCAGCTTAAGGACAGGCTCCACCGGGGAGCTGTTTTTT.